Given below is one T cell receptor (beta chain) in context. The antigen this receptor binds is unknown. No much larger clonotype is one base removed from it; base qualities were not supplied. The data are from a study of T cell responses to AZD1222 COVID-19 vaccine (dated by TCRdb to the early 2020s). About the study as a whole: AZD1222 recipients given second doses at about 4 weeks or at about 12 weeks were pooled, since spike-specific TCR depth and breadth were not found to differ between the two schedules. A total of more than 230 trial participants underwent TCR sequencing, of whom 207 had received two doses of AZD1222 and about 26 had received two doses of the MenACWY control vaccine. Trial participants were enrolled by age into 18-55, 56-69 and 70-plus year subgroups, with roughly 160, 29 and 62 TCR-sequenced participants respectively.

In light of the paper, this sample's time point label describes: baseline before first vaccination. Samples from vaccinated people were obtained from the UK trials COV001 and COV002, which included a single-blind randomized controlled phase 2/3 trial of AZD1222 (ChAdOx1 nCoV-19) in healthy adults. Trial participant PBMC samples were collected at day 0 and day 28 after the second dose for TCRbeta chain sequencing. The germline V gene gives CDR1 as SGHDT and CDR2 as YYEEEE. V is reduced by 0 bases and J by 8 bases, leaving a spacing of 8 bases between them. The CDR3 sequence holds 12 residues, the cysteine and phenylalanine included. Only the CDR3 part of the read is kept: 36 bases, read in frame from the first base. The CDR3 regions of human TCRbeta chains were analyzed by immunosequencing. As for the original processing: TCRs in the repertoires were matched against a reference library of SARS-CoV-2-specific TCRs that had been generated with the MIRA antigen-specificity platform. Breadth was defined as the fraction of unique TCRs that were SARS-CoV-2-associated, and depth was defined as the fraction of total T cells that were SARS-CoV-2-associated. Using the MIRA data, each spike-specific TCR was mapped to the spike region that the TCR reacts to and placed in a CD4 or CD8 class. Log10-transformed breadth and depth values were compared by one-way ANOVA with Sidak's multiple comparisons tests. The clones in this table, taken by TCRdb from immuneACCESS, are in-frame only. Not every clone is retained; where verified, under half of the shortfall comes from an unresolved V gene, and the cause of the rest is unknown. That table is the source of V, J and clone size, and D and trimming were worked out from the DNA. The table for this sample lists about 150,000 clones; approximately 94% of them were counted only once. The top ten constitute 1.3% of the sample.

Summary of the overall study and its limitations: Reportedly, almost half of the unique spike-specific TCRs recognized epitopes lying outside the regions that are mutated in the B.1.351 and B.1.1.7 variants. Spike-specific TCR breadth and depth rose significantly after two AZD1222 doses compared with day 0 and with MenACWY recipients. Conclusions about previously exposed vaccinees are limited, since just a handful of AZD1222 recipients were seropositive for SARS-CoV-2 at baseline. In the small 56-69-year group, the increase in depth fell short of significance, most likely because of low power. Vaccine-associated CD4 TCRs spanned the whole spike protein, with dominant responses in regions 160-218 and 743-854. Participants were mostly white British and included more females than males, and it was suggested by the authors that clonal diversity may have been underestimated. Because no day 14 peak-response samples were available, the repertoires could be characterized only after the peak T cell response.

This TCR was sampled from an adult in good health. This chain joins TRBV5-6 to TRBJ1-2; no confident D gene assignment can be made. This sample comprised peripheral blood, obtained on day 0 of AZD1222 vaccination. The CDR3 reads as follows: CASSLDPFGYTF. DNA sequence: TGTGCCAGCAGCTTGGATCCCTTCGGCTACACCTTC.